This TCR beta chain derives from a study of regulatory T cells in long-lasting Graves disease. General study points: TCR diversity was lower in persistent Graves' patients (versus newly diagnosed ones).

About this clonotype: Its specificity is not known. Germline and junction disagree at one end, which may indicate a read error.

CDR3-region Arm-PCR and iRepertoire HTBI primers produced the TCR beta libraries. TCRdb independently ran MiXCR on the multiplex PCR reads; one entry per CDR3 protein. The sample has nearly 350,000 distinct CDR3 sequences; about 20% are singletons. The V gene's germline CDR1 is SGHRS and CDR2 YFSETQ. The CDR3 consists of 15 residues. The time point denotes: persistent/refractory GD, antithyroid drugs over 5 years with positive TRAb. Researchers made the TCR library from RNA that was extracted from PBMCs. The input for sequencing was peripheral blood mononuclear cells (PBMCs), taken when the disease was refractory, from a patient treated with antithyroid drugs. The chain couples TRBV5-1 to TRBJ1-2, with D perhaps matching TRBD1 (6 bases). This TCR was recovered from a female donor with Graves disease. CDR3 loop: CASRLAGGSRYGYTF. The CDR3, as DNA: TGCGCCAGCAGGTTGGCGGGGGGCAGTCGGTATGGCTACACCTTC. The whole variable domain, filled in from reference TRBV5-1 and TRBJ1-2, reads KAGVTQTPRYLIKTRGQQVTLSCSPISGHRSVSWYQQTPGQGLQFLFEYFSETQRNKGNFPGRFSGRQFSNSRSEMNVSTLELGDSALYLCASRLAGGSRYGYTFGSGTRLTVV.